This T cell receptor (beta chain) was sequenced for a study of T cell responses to AZD1222 COVID-19 vaccine. About the research overall: Second-dose groups at about 4 or about 12 weeks were pooled.

As to this clone: The antigen is not known.

Study findings and constraints: Donors skewed white British and female; clonal diversity was possibly underestimated. CD4 TCRs linked to vaccination spanned spike, dominating at 160-218 and 743-854.

The assay was immunoSEQ multiplex PCR, and TCRdb's table has in-frame clones only and misses some. The table includes roughly 120,000 clones, 92% detected once. The length of the CDR3 is 14 residues. Germline lookup yields CDR1 MNHEY and CDR2 SVGEGT. Trimming took 4 bases from V and 4 from J; bases not matched to a gene: 5. Sample: peripheral blood, taken on day 0 of AZD1222 vaccination. The TCR comes from an adult in good health. The chain links TRBV6-2 or TRBV6-3 to TRBJ2-7, with 9 bases matching TRBD1. CDR3 bases: TGTGCCAGCAGTTCCGGGACAGGGCTATACGAGCAGTACTTC. This translates into CASSSGTGLYEQYF.